The rows below give T cell receptor beta chains drawn from one sample of a study of cytomegalovirus exposure and HLA in healthy donors. Measured with immunoSEQ multiplex PCR; TCRdb has only the in-frame clones, and not every one. The sample contains 150,000 to 200,000 clones, roughly 82% of which appear only once. Sequencing used PBMCs. The receptors here all came from a man between 18 and 29 years old in good health and CMV-seropositive. CDR3s include the opening cysteine and the closing phenylalanine or tryptophan. D genes are given only for firm matches. Some rows mark clone size as missing; the rest say once, few, many or name a class of expanded clone.

d_gene	len	abundance	j_gene	v_gene	CDR3aa	CDR3nt
-	15	-	TRBJ1-5	TRBV4-2	CASSQEGTNNQPQHF	TGTGCCAGCAGCCAAGAAGGGACAAACAATCAGCCCCAGCATTTT
-	16	-	TRBJ2-7	TRBV9	CASSVVSGTGVYEQYF	TGTGCCAGCAGCGTAGTGTCCGGGACTGGAGTGTACGAGCAGTACTTC
TRBD1	14	once	TRBJ1-2	TRBV28	CASSNAQGEDGYTF	TGTGCCAGCAGTAATGCACAGGGGGAGGATGGCTACACCTTC
-	13	-	TRBJ2-7	TRBV5-4	CASSGWTDYEQYF	TGTGCCAGCAGCGGTTGGACAGACTACGAGCAGTACTTC
-	13	-	TRBJ2-7	TRBV28	CASSLRGRYEQYF	TGTGCCAGCAGTTTAAGAGGGAGGTACGAGCAGTACTTC
-	13	-	TRBJ1-1	TRBV27	CASSSQMNTEAFF	TGTGCCAGCAGTTCACAGATGAACACTGAAGCTTTCTTT
TRBD1	18	once	TRBJ2-7	TRBV5-4	CASSLGSLGGTGAYEQYF	TGTGCCAGCAGCTTGGGGTCCCTTGGTGGGACAGGAGCCTACGAGCAGTACTTC
-	16	-	TRBJ2-1	TRBV4-3	CASSQGTAHSYNEQFF	TGCGCCAGCAGCCAAGGGACAGCGCACTCCTACAATGAGCAGTTCTTC
TRBD1	18	-	TRBJ1-1	TRBV25-1	CASSYPSQTGDMNTEAFF	TGTGCCAGCAGCTATCCTAGTCAGACAGGGGATATGAACACTGAAGCTTTCTTT
TRBD2	15	-	TRBJ2-5	TRBV6-4	CASSSLAGARETQYF	TGTGCCAGCAGTTCACTAGCGGGAGCTAGGGAGACCCAGTACTTC
TRBD1	14	-	TRBJ1-2	TRBV2	CASSRDRPHYGYTF	TGTGCCAGCAGTCGGGACAGGCCGCACTATGGCTACACCTTC
-	13	-	TRBJ2-5	TRBV28	CASRTDSQETQYF	TGTGCCAGCAGGACGGACAGTCAAGAGACCCAGTACTTC
TRBD1	17	-	TRBJ2-2	TRBV19	CASSSRDRGLNTGELFF	TGTGCCAGTAGTTCTCGGGACAGGGGGCTAAACACCGGGGAGCTGTTTTTT
TRBD1	16	-	TRBJ2-3	TRBV5-6	CASSFRDRVITDTQYF	TGTGCCAGCAGCTTCCGCGACAGGGTAATAACAGATACGCAGTATTTT
TRBD2	16	-	TRBJ2-3	TRBV27	CASSLTSGRWEDTQYF	TGTGCCAGCAGTTTGACTAGCGGGAGGTGGGAAGATACGCAGTATTTT
-	13	-	TRBJ1-2	TRBV10-2	CASSYKGNYGYTF	TGCGCCAGCAGTTACAAGGGGAACTATGGCTACACCTTC
-	15	once	TRBJ2-2	TRBV5-6	CASSLVATGAGELFF	TGTGCCAGCAGCTTGGTAGCCACAGGTGCCGGGGAGCTGTTTTTT
TRBD2	18	once	TRBJ2-5	TRBV18	CASSGKGILAGVGETQYF	TGTGCCAGCTCAGGAAAGGGAATACTAGCGGGAGTAGGAGAGACCCAGTACTTC
-	15	-	TRBJ1-5	TRBV7-8	CASSLARALNQPQHF	TGTGCCAGCAGCTTAGCCAGGGCGCTAAATCAGCCCCAGCATTTT
TRBD1	14	-	TRBJ1-5	TRBV18	CASSGGQGNQPQHF	TGTGCCAGCTCGGGGGGACAGGGTAATCAGCCCCAGCATTTT
-	14	once	TRBJ2-2	TRBV5-1	CASSFSANTGELFF	TGCGCCAGCAGCTTTTCTGCGAACACCGGGGAGCTGTTTTTT
-	14	-	TRBJ1-5	TRBV28	CASSFVRARQPQHF	TGTGCCAGCAGTTTTGTCAGGGCGCGTCAGCCCCAGCATTTT
TRBD2	15	-	TRBJ2-2	TRBV4-1	CASSRSPAGTGELFF	TGCGCCAGCAGCCGGTCCCCAGCGGGAACCGGGGAGCTGTTTTTT
-	11	few	TRBJ2-3	TRBV28	CASDEADTQYF	TGTGCCAGCGACGAGGCAGATACGCAGTATTTT
TRBD1	13	few	TRBJ2-7	TRBV7-8	CASSERQGSEQYF	TGTGCCAGCAGCGAGAGACAGGGCAGCGAGCAGTACTTC
TRBD1	13	-	TRBJ2-5	TRBV7-6	CASSPGTEETQYF	TGTGCCAGCAGCCCCGGGACAGAAGAGACCCAGTACTTC
-	14	-	TRBJ1-1	TRBV11-3	CASSPGGGRAEAFF	TGTGCCAGCAGCCCGGGTGGGGGGAGAGCTGAAGCTTTCTTT
-	18	-	TRBJ2-5	TRBV7-2	CASSQPLSAGSVGETQYF	TGTGCCAGCAGCCAACCACTGTCGGCGGGATCTGTGGGGGAGACCCAGTACTTC
-	13	-	TRBJ2-3	TRBV30	CAWVPGSTDTQYF	TGTGCCTGGGTCCCCGGGAGCACAGATACGCAGTATTTT
TRBD1	16	once	TRBJ1-2	TRBV28	CASTLSGTGAFYGYTF	TGTGCCAGCACCCTCTCCGGGACAGGGGCCTTTTATGGCTACACCTTC
-	15	-	TRBJ2-5	TRBV29-1	CSVGGAGSGTETQYF	TGCAGCGTCGGCGGGGCTGGGAGTGGCACAGAGACCCAGTACTTC
TRBD2	15	-	TRBJ2-1	TRBV5-1	CASRLGLAADNEQFF	TGCGCCAGCAGGTTAGGACTAGCGGCGGACAATGAGCAGTTCTTC
-	16	-	TRBJ2-1	TRBV29-1	CSVEMQTVSSYNEQFF	TGCAGCGTTGAAATGCAGACAGTTAGCTCCTACAATGAGCAGTTCTTC
TRBD2	17	-	TRBJ2-1	TRBV19	CASSIDPPGLAGNEQFF	TGTGCCAGTAGTATAGATCCTCCCGGACTAGCGGGGAATGAGCAGTTCTTC
-	14	-	TRBJ1-5	TRBV28	CASIISGVGQPQHF	TGTGCCAGCATTATCTCAGGGGTCGGACAGCCCCAGCATTTT
-	14	-	TRBJ2-1	TRBV7-2	CASRVPGDRNEQFF	TGTGCCAGCAGGGTCCCGGGTGACCGTAATGAGCAGTTCTTC
-	14	-	TRBJ2-7	TRBV4-1	CASSQVTGTHEQYF	TGCGCCAGCAGCCAAGTTACGGGAACCCACGAGCAGTACTTC
TRBD2	17	once	TRBJ2-7	TRBV5-1	CASSLVGLAGGAYEQYF	TGCGCCAGCAGCTTGGTCGGACTAGCGGGAGGGGCCTACGAGCAGTACTTC
-	14	-	TRBJ2-3	TRBV11-3	CASSLTASTDTQYF	TGTGCCAGCAGCTTAACAGCAAGCACAGATACGCAGTATTTT
TRBD1	13	-	TRBJ1-2	TRBV6-1	CASRTTGGYGYTF	TGTGCCAGCAGGACGACAGGGGGCTATGGCTACACCTTC
TRBD2	16	-	TRBJ2-1	TRBV4-1	CASSRKAGGAYNEQFF	TGCGCCAGCAGCCGAAAAGCGGGAGGCGCCTACAATGAGCAGTTCTTC
-	17	-	TRBJ2-2	TRBV4-2	CASSPQGKGVDTGELFF	TGTGCCAGCAGCCCTCAGGGGAAAGGTGTCGACACCGGGGAGCTGTTTTTT
TRBD1	13	-	TRBJ1-5	TRBV6-6	CASSRDSRGPQHF	TGTGCCAGCAGCCGGGACAGCCGCGGGCCCCAGCATTTT
-	15	-	TRBJ1-1	TRBV7-9	CASSLIQGYNTEAFF	TGTGCCAGCAGCTTGATCCAGGGATATAACACTGAAGCTTTCTTT
TRBD2	18	few	TRBJ2-1	TRBV7-3	CASSPTPGLAGGQNEQFF	TGTGCCAGCAGCCCTACACCGGGACTAGCGGGAGGGCAGAATGAGCAGTTCTTC